This T cell receptor (beta chain) was recorded in a study of shared clonotypes between healthy human individuals. Study observations and caveats: Richness estimates generally favored naive over memory subsets. Non-shared clonotypes showed lower generation probabilities than clonotypes common to all four donors.

Points on this clone: Its antigen is unknown.

The CDR3 contains 15 residues. With 3 bases removed from V and 0 bases from J, the gap between germline ends came to 10 bases. Germline assignment: CDR1 SGHTA and CDR2 FQGNSA. Each subset's genomic DNA was split evenly across several immunoSEQ plates. In the authors' workflow: ImmunoSEQ output held junction-only sequences without quality scores, so filtering differed. The repertoire was sequenced with immunoSEQ multiplex PCR; TCRdb's copy has only in-frame clones and lacks some. V, J and clone size derive from that table, while D and trimming were established from the DNA sequence. The sample includes under 1,100,000 clones, around 75% seen only once; the top ten take about 1.5%.

J is TRBJ2-3 and V is TRBV7-2; D call uncertain. The sequenced sample consisted of memory CD4+ T cells sorted from blood. Documented subset: CD45RA-negative fraction. The clonotype originates from a man aged 18 to 30 in good health. The CDR3 nucleotides are TGTGCCAGCAGCTTCGTTTTCGGCAGCACAGATACGCAGTATTTT. This gives the protein CASSFVFGSTDTQYF.